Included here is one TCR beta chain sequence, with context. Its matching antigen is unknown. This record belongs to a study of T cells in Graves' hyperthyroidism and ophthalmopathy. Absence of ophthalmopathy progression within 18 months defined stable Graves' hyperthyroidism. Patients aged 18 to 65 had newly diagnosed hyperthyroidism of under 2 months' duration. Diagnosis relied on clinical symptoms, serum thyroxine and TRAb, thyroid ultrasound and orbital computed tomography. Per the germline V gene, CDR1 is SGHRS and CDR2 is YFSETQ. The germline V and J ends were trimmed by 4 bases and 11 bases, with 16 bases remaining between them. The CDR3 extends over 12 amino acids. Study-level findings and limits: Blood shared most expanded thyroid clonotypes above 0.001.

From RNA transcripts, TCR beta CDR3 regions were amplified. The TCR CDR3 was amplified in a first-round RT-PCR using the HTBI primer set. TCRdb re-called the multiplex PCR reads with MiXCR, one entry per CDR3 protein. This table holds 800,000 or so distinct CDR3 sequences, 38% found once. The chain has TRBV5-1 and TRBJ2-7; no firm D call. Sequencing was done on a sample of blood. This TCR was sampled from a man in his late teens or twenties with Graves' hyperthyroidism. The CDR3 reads CASSPEVGGEYF. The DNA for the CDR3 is TGCGCCAGCAGCCCCGAGGTGGGTGGGGAGTACTTC.